The clone carrying this T cell receptor beta chain was detected a few times. V shed 4 bases and J shed 9 bases, with 16 bases lying between them. This CDR3 contains 14 residues. These data originate in a study of response to subunit inactivated influenza vaccine. TCRdb fed the RT-PCR reads into MiXCR, producing one record per CDR3 protein. The sample contains about 180,000 distinct CDR3 sequences, 9.2% of which appear only once. The TCR sequence derives from a man in his forties or fifties who received an inactivated influenza vaccine. The chain couples TRBV12-3 or TRBV12-4 to TRBJ1-5; maybe TRBD1 (5 bases). This specimen consisted of non-naive T cells sorted from PBMCs, obtained on the day of vaccination. In DNA form, the CDR3 reads TGTGCCAGCAGTTCGTACCAGGGAGAGCGGCCCCAGCATTTT. It specifies CASSSYQGERPQHF.